This entry features one T cell receptor (beta chain) sequence. Antigen: not known. The data are from a study of T cell clonotyping in hematopoietic cell transplantation. Looking at the study overall: Recipient samples before transplant were obtained post-cytoreduction. Study-wide findings and caveats: Graft donor and pretransplant recipient Inverse Simpson Index values predicted broader posttransplant TCR diversity. Pathologically expanded recipient clonotypes increased progressively from day 30 to day 180 as diversity fell. Without cell sorting, CD4 versus CD8 contributions remain unresolved.

The V and J ends lost 4 bases and 5 bases, in that order; junction bases with no gene match: 9. CDR1 is SGHRS and CDR2 is YFSETQ in the germline V gene. The CDR3 spans 16 residues. The sample's time point: recipient sample about 28 days before transplant, after cytoreduction. Only in-frame clones appear in the TCRdb table, and some are missing; sequencing was by immunoSEQ multiplex PCR. Among tens of thousands of clones listed, about 95% were seen once. The sequence derives from a woman between 45 and 65 years old with acute myeloid leukemia. Some clones in this sample may be carry-over from other donors' samples. Material: peripheral blood mononuclear cells, obtained before stem cell transplant. The chain combines TRBV5-1 with TRBJ2-2; TRBD2 agrees at 9 bases. CDR3: CASSQKPGLATGELFF. The CDR3 nucleotides are TGCGCCAGCAGCCAAAAGCCGGGACTAGCTACCGGGGAGCTGTTTTTT.